This T cell receptor beta chain was observed in a study of cytomegalovirus exposure and HLA in healthy donors. The PCR ran on 60 Vbeta and 13 Jbeta primers. Clones were sequenced by immunoSEQ multiplex PCR, and TCRdb holds only the in-frame ones, with some missing. The sample lists some 150,000 clones, roughly 74% occurring once. Trimming at V came to 5 bases and at J to 3 bases, leaving 7 bases not matched to a gene. The length of the CDR3 is 15 residues. Germline lookup yields CDR1 LNHDA and CDR2 SQIVND (reference sequence). The TCR sequence derives from a man between 40 and 49 years old in good health and CMV-seronegative. The sample consisted of PBMCs. V gene TRBV19 combines with J gene TRBJ1-1; TRBD1 matches at 9 bases. CDR3 protein: CASSVQGARDTEAFF. The CDR3 DNA follows: TGTGCCAGTAGTGTACAGGGGGCGCGGGACACTGAAGCTTTCTTT.